A single sample is the source of the 13 T cell receptor beta chains below, sequenced in a study of blood T cell repertoires in COVID-19. Data came from immunoSEQ multiplex PCR; TCRdb stores just in-frame clones and leaves some out. There are roughly 180,000 clones in the sample; approximately 85% occur only once, and approximately 8.9% lies in the top ten. Material: peripheral blood. These receptors all stem from a woman aged 60-70 years with acute or convalescent COVID-19.

The genes are TRBV5-4 and TRBJ1-2, with D unclear. Trimming pared 4 bases from V and 6 bases from J, leaving 13 bases between. The CDR3 is 13 residues long. From germline, CDR1 is SGHNT and CDR2 YYREEE (reference sequence). DNA of the CDR3: TGTGCCAGCAGCCCCGTGGGCACAGATGGCTACACCTTC. This codes for CASSPVGTDGYTF.

The rearrangement uses TRBV7-9 and TRBJ1-1; 9 nucleotides line up with TRBD1. The CDR3 loop spans 14 amino acids. Germline V CDR1 and CDR2: SEHNR, FQNEAQ (reference sequence). With V trimmed by 5 bases and J by 8 bases, 9 bases remained unmatched. The CDR3: CASSLGTGTTEAFF. CDR3 nucleotide sequence: TGTGCCAGCAGCCTTGGGACAGGGACAACCGAAGCTTTCTTT.

The chain joins TRBV5-4 to TRBJ1-2, with D possibly TRBD1 on 6 matching bases. V was pared by 4 bases and J by 4 bases, with 14 bases between. CDR1 and CDR2 (germline): SGHNT, YYREEE (reference sequence). The CDR3 is made up of 14 amino acids. The CDR3 is CASSRTEGGYGYTF. The CDR3 coding sequence is TGTGCCAGCAGCCGGACGGAAGGGGGCTATGGCTACACCTTC.

The CDR3 here is CASSFSSGIRNTIYF. The DNA of the CDR3 is TGTGCCAGCAGTTTTTCCTCAGGGATTCGGAACACCATATATTTT. The chain has TRBV28 and TRBJ1-3, with D tentatively TRBD1 (5 bases). Trimming stripped 3 bases from V and 7 bases from J, with 16 bases between. CDR1 and CDR2 from the germline V gene are MDHEN and SYDVKM. This CDR3 is built from 15 residues.

The genes are TRBV19 and TRBJ1-5; 7 nucleotides align to TRBD1. V lost 6 bases and J lost 6; bases outside the gene matches: 11. This CDR3 is built from 15 residues. Looked up from germline, CDR1 is LNHDA and CDR2 is SQIVND (reference sequence). This CDR3 is CASSIRDSAAQPQHF. The CDR3 coding sequence is TGTGCCAGTAGCATCCGGGACAGCGCCGCTCAGCCCCAGCATTTT.

This clone appeared a few times. V gene TRBV21-1 combines with J gene TRBJ1-2. TRBV21-1 is a known pseudogene. The CDR3 covers 15 residues. In DNA, the CDR3 is TGTGCCAGCAGCCAAAGCACGGTCCCTAACTATGGCTACACCTTC. It translates to CASSQSTVPNYGYTF.

The CDR3: CASSAGDFSYEQYF. In DNA form, the CDR3 reads TGTGCCAGCAGCGCCGGGGACTTCTCCTACGAGCAGTACTTC. The V gene is TRBV7-9, the J gene TRBJ2-7, with a possible D match to TRBD2 (6 bases). In germline, CDR1 is SEHNR, CDR2 FQNEAQ (reference sequence). CDR3 size: 14 residues. V dropped 5 bases and J dropped 0 bases, with 11 bases sitting between them.

The chain links TRBV5-1 to TRBJ2-3; D is unresolved. V dropped 3 bases and J dropped 2 bases, with 10 bases sitting between them. CDR1 and CDR2 (germline): SGHRS, YFSETQ. The CDR3 consists of 14 residues. CDR3 DNA sequence: TGCGCCAGCAGCTCCCCCCAGGCCACAGATACGCAGTATTTT. It specifies CASSSPQATDTQYF.

The V and J genes are TRBV19 and TRBJ1-5; D perhaps matches TRBD1 (5 bases). The CDR3 is 12 amino acids. Trimming shortened V by 9 bases and J by 2 bases, and 8 bases separated the two germline ends. CDR1 LNHDA and CDR2 SQIVND come from the germline V gene (reference sequence). In nucleotides, the CDR3 is TGTGCCAGCAGGGTTGGCAATCAGCCCCAGCATTTT. It translates to CASRVGNQPQHF.

The gene calls are TRBV29-1 and TRBJ1-2; no reliable D call. The CDR3 is 13 amino acids. Trimming left V 5 bases short and J 4 bases short, with 14 bases between. CDR1 and CDR2 (germline): SQVTM, ANQGSEA. This CDR3 reads CSVLGGIVYGYTF. The CDR3 bases are TGCAGCGTTCTCGGAGGAATCGTCTATGGCTACACCTTC.

The chain links TRBV2 to TRBJ1-1; D unresolved. V was trimmed by 7 bases and J by 0 bases, leaving 9 bases between them. Per germline, CDR1 SNHLY and CDR2 FYNNEI. This CDR3 is 13 amino acids long. The CDR3 DNA is TGTGCCAGCAAGGAGGGAATGAACACTGAAGCTTTCTTT. Its translation is CASKEGMNTEAFF.

The rearrangement joins TRBV29-1 to TRBJ1-1; 7 bases are shared with TRBD1. This CDR3 spans 13 amino acids. Germline V CDR1 and CDR2: SQVTM, ANQGSEA. Trimming cost V 5 bases and J 2 bases; bases outside gene matches: 5. CDR3 nucleotide sequence: TGCAGCGTTACGGGACAGTATAACACTGAAGCTTTCTTT. Its protein is CSVTGQYNTEAFF.

The gene calls are TRBV6-5 and TRBJ2-2, with 9 bases fitting TRBD2. V lost 7 bases, J lost 1 base, and 4 bases stayed unmatched. Germline CDR1 is MNHEY and CDR2 is SVGAGI. This CDR3 is 15 amino acids long. This CDR3 reads CASTQAGGNTGELFF. The DNA of the CDR3 is TGTGCCAGCACACAAGCGGGAGGGAACACCGGGGAGCTGTTTTTT.